The 22 T cell receptor beta chains below were found in one sample sequenced in a study of shared clonotypes between healthy human individuals. Assay used: immunoSEQ multiplex PCR; TCRdb lists only in-frame clones, some missing. The table lists more than 400,000 clones, around 95% of them singletons. Input material: naive CD4+ T cells sorted from blood. Subset noted: CD45RA+ positively selected. The receptors were gathered from a woman aged 25 to 39 in good health.

The chain uses TRBV5-8 and TRBJ1-2; tentatively, D is TRBD1 (6 bases). The CDR3 is 14 amino acids. From germline, CDR1 is SGHTS and CDR2 YDEGEE. Trimming left V 3 bases short and J 7 bases short, with 16 bases between. CDR3 protein: CASSSPGGRIGYTF. The CDR3 DNA sequence: TGTGCCAGCAGCTCCCCGGGGGGCAGGATTGGCTACACCTTC.

The rearrangement links TRBV30 to TRBJ2-2; possibly TRBD1 for D (5 bases). Trimming took off 4 bases at V and 6 bases at J, with 12 bases between the two ends. CDR3 size: 13 residues. Germline values: CDR1 GTSNPN, CDR2 SVGIG (reference sequence). CDR3 sequence reads: CAWKQGWAGELFF. CDR3 DNA: TGTGCCTGGAAGCAGGGCTGGGCCGGGGAGCTGTTTTTT.

The rearrangement links TRBV5-1 to TRBJ2-7; TRBD2 matches at 8 bases. Germline assignment: CDR1 SGHRS and CDR2 YFSETQ. This CDR3 comprises 14 residues. V lost 4 bases to trimming and J lost 5 bases; unmatched junction nucleotides: 8. CDR3 region: CASSRLGLDDEQYF. As DNA, the CDR3 is TGCGCCAGCAGCCGACTGGGACTAGATGACGAGCAGTACTTC.

The J gene is TRBJ2-7, the V gene TRBV11-2, with D unresolved. CDR1 and CDR2 from the germline V gene are SGHAT and FQNNGV. This CDR3 has 14 residues. Trimming stripped 4 bases from V and 6 bases from J, with 16 bases between. The CDR3 DNA sequence: TGTGCCAGCAGCTCCGGTGCCCCATTCGGCGAGCAGTACTTC. It is translated as CASSSGAPFGEQYF. The full variable domain, its missing parts supplied by reference TRBV11-2 and TRBJ2-7, is EAGVAQSPRYKIIEKRQSVAFWCNPISGHATLYWYQQILGQGPKLLIQFQNNGVVDDSQLPKDRFSAERLKGVDSTLKIQPAKLEDSAVYLCASSSGAPFGEQYFGPGTRLTVT.

In its sample, this clone was seen once. The chain couples TRBV5-1 to TRBJ2-7; D unclear. This CDR3 comprises 15 residues. Trimming took 4 bases from V and 8 from J, leaving 22 bases between them. Germline lookup yields CDR1 SGHRS and CDR2 YFSETQ. The chain's CDR3 is CASSPAQYALSKQYF. Here the CDR3 DNA reads TGCGCCAGCAGCCCGGCCCAGTATGCCCTCTCAAAGCAGTACTTC.

The chain combines TRBV11-3 with TRBJ2-6; D not certain. V lost 1 base and J lost 2, with 12 bases in between. The germline CDR1 and CDR2 sequences are SGHNT and YENEEA. The CDR3 is made up of 17 amino acids. The DNA for the CDR3 is TGTGCCAGCAGCTTAGCAATGGGGAAAGCTGGGGCCAACGTCCTGACTTTC. Translated, it gives CASSLAMGKAGANVLTF.

The chain's CDR3 is CASSWTGGRNTEAFF. CDR3 DNA sequence: TGTGCCAGCAGTTGGACAGGGGGCCGGAACACTGAAGCTTTCTTT. The chain joins TRBV6-4 to TRBJ1-1; 11 nucleotides align to TRBD1. CDR1 and CDR2 from the germline V gene are MRHNA and SNTAGT. Germline trimming cut 5 bases from V and 1 base from J; bases unmatched to any gene: 3. There are 15 residues in the CDR3.

The rearrangement links TRBV2 to TRBJ2-2, with a tentative D call TRBD1 (5 bases). The CDR3 loop spans 13 amino acids. Trimming took 6 bases from V and 6 from J, leaving 11 bases between them. CDR1 is SNHLY and CDR2 is FYNNEI in the germline V gene. CDR3 protein: CASRPGSAGELFF. CDR3 DNA sequence: TGTGCCAGCAGGCCAGGGTCGGCCGGGGAGCTGTTTTTT.

The DNA for the CDR3 is TGTGCCGTCCCCATCAGGACAGGGTCGAACACCGGGGAGCTGTTTTTT. Translating gives CAVPIRTGSNTGELFF. The chain links TRBV27 to TRBJ2-2, with 8 nucleotides matching TRBD1. CDR3 size: 16 residues. The germline gives CDR1 MNHEY, CDR2 SMNVEV (reference sequence). Trimming at V came to 11 bases and at J to 0 bases, leaving 11 bases not matched to a gene.

The chain uses TRBV15 and TRBJ2-3; 8 bases match TRBD2. The J segment lost 0 bases and the V segment lost 3 bases, leaving 8 bases of the junction unmatched. The CDR3 sequence is 17 residues long. Germline CDR1 reads LNHNV; CDR2 reads YYDKDF (reference sequence). DNA for the CDR3: TGTGCCACCAGCAGCTCGGCTAGCGGGTTTAGCACAGATACGCAGTATTTT. It is translated as CATSSSASGFSTDTQYF.

V gene TRBV2 combines with J gene TRBJ1-1; TRBD1 is a possible D gene (6 bases). The CDR3 is made up of 12 amino acids. Germline V CDR1 and CDR2: SNHLY, FYNNEI. V shed 8 bases and J shed 11 bases, with 18 bases lying between them. The CDR3 protein is CASGQKGLRAFF. Written as DNA, the CDR3 is TGTGCCAGCGGACAGAAGGGGTTAAGGGCTTTCTTT. The entire variable domain, with the rest obtained from reference TRBV2 and TRBJ1-1, is as follows: EPEVTQTPSHQVTQMGQEVILRCVPISNHLYFYWYRQILGQKVEFLVSFYNNEISEKSEIFDDQFSVERPDGSNFTLKIRSTKLEDSAMYFCASGQKGLRAFFGQGTRLTVV.

The gene calls are TRBV5-6 and TRBJ2-3; the match to TRBD1 covers 10 bases. Germline CDR1 reads SGHDT; CDR2 reads YYEEEE. V lost 7 bases, J lost 4 bases, and 6 bases stayed unmatched. This CDR3 has 14 residues. For the CDR3, the DNA is TGTGCCAGCCGACAGGGGGCGCTTCCAGATACGCAGTATTTT. This encodes CASRQGALPDTQYF.

The chain couples TRBV28 to TRBJ2-7; D is possibly TRBD2 (6 bases). V lost 10 bases, J lost 1 base, and 11 bases lay in between. The CDR3 is made up of 12 amino acids. The germline V gene encodes CDR1 MDHEN and CDR2 SYDVKM. The CDR3 here is CATVAESYEQYF. The CDR3 coding sequence is TGTGCCACGGTAGCGGAGTCCTACGAGCAGTACTTC.

The chain combines TRBV6-5 with TRBJ2-5; TRBD1 might be the D (5 bases). CDR3 length: 15 amino acids. V was trimmed by 2 bases and J by 5 bases, leaving 15 bases between them. The germline V gene encodes CDR1 MNHEY and CDR2 SVGAGI. CDR3 in DNA: TGTGCCAGCAGTTACCCCGGCCAGGGTTTGGAGACCCAGTACTTC. Translating it yields CASSYPGQGLETQYF.

A note on this clone: One end of the junction varies from germline; a read error may be responsible. The chain has TRBV6-1 and TRBJ1-5, with TRBD1 matching over 7 bases. The CDR3 is 13 amino acids. The germline V gene encodes CDR1 MNHNS and CDR2 SASEGT. The CDR3 region is CASSNRKRGHEYF. DNA of the CDR3: TGTGCCAGCAGTAACAGGAAAAGGGGGCATGAGTATTTT.

This chain connects TRBV5-6 to TRBJ1-4; D is undetermined. The length of the CDR3 is 15 residues. Germline V gene sequence: CDR1 SGHDT, CDR2 YYEEEE. Trimming shortened V by 3 bases and J by 0 bases, and 9 bases separated the two germline ends. CDR3 sequence: CASSSDTATNEKLFF. CDR3 bases: TGTGCCAGCAGCTCCGACACCGCAACTAATGAAAAACTGTTTTTT.

This rearrangement joins TRBV2 to TRBJ1-3, with a tentative D call TRBD1 (5 bases). V was trimmed by 6 bases and J by 3 bases, leaving 12 bases between them. The CDR3 length is 14 residues. CDR1 and CDR2 from the germline V gene are SNHLY and FYNNEI. The CDR3 bases are TGTGCCAGCAGCCCTCAGGGTTATGGAAACACCATATATTTT. It is translated as CASSPQGYGNTIYF.

J is TRBJ2-7 and V is TRBV10-1; D might be TRBD2 (6 bases). There are 15 residues in the CDR3. Per the germline V gene, CDR1 is WNHNN and CDR2 is SYGVQD (reference sequence). V was clipped by 5 bases and J by 3 bases, with 17 bases between them. For the CDR3, the DNA is TGCGCCAGCAGTTCCGACGACCGGGAGCGCTACGAGCAGTACTTC. It codes for CASSSDDRERYEQYF.

This chain joins TRBV4-2 and TRBJ2-7; D tentatively reads TRBD1 or TRBD2 (5 bases each). Germline lookup yields CDR1 LGHNA and CDR2 YNFKEQ. CDR3 size: 14 residues. Trimming shortened V by 5 bases and J by 2 bases, and 13 bases separated the two germline ends. In DNA, the CDR3 is TGTGCCAGCAGCACACCGGGGCCCCCCTACGAGCAGTACTTC. This encodes CASSTPGPPYEQYF.

This clone was recorded once. V and J are TRBV28 and TRBJ2-7, with 10 bases aligning to TRBD2. This CDR3 has 13 amino acids. CDR1 is MDHEN and CDR2 is SYDVKM in the germline V gene. The J segment lost 3 bases and the V segment lost 7 bases, leaving 3 bases of the junction unmatched. CDR3 bases: TGTGCCAGCAATAGCGGGAGGATCTACGAGCAGTACTTC. Protein product: CASNSGRIYEQYF.

This clone was seen a single time. The chain couples TRBV27 to TRBJ2-3; TRBD1 might be the D (8 bases). This CDR3 is 14 amino acids long. V shed 5 bases and J shed 15 bases, with 24 bases lying between them. CDR1 and CDR2 from the germline V gene are MNHEY and SMNVEV (reference sequence). As DNA, the CDR3 is TGTGCCAGCAGTAAAACAGGGGGGGCCTCCGCTCGATATTTT. Residues: CASSKTGGASARYF.

The chain uses TRBV28 and TRBJ1-4, with a tentative D call TRBD1 (5 bases). Germline loops: CDR1 MDHEN, CDR2 SYDVKM. V was shortened by 8 bases and J by 2 bases, with 15 bases between the two germline ends. The CDR3 loop spans 15 amino acids. The CDR3 here is CASRTAGSTNEKLFF. CDR3 sequence (DNA): TGTGCCAGCCGGACTGCAGGGTCGACTAATGAAAAACTGTTTTTT.